Each of the 25 T cell receptor beta chains below was sequenced from the same sample in a study of CD8+CD57+ T cells in acquired aplastic anemia. The patients chosen for sequencing had shown expansion of CD8+CD57+ cells (detected by flow cytometry). The TCR beta profiling, which covered VDJ combination and CDR3 sequence, was carried out using genomic DNA as the template. A single record per CDR3 protein comes from TCRdb applying MiXCR to the reads. The sample has approximately 98,000 distinct CDR3 sequences; about 67% are singletons. Sequencing was performed on sorted CD4+, CD8+, or CD8+CD57+ T cells (not recorded which) from PBMCs. All receptors derive from a human donor with aplastic anemia.

In this sample, this clonotype turned up once. V is TRBV9 and J is TRBJ2-5, with a tentative D call TRBD2 (7 bases). V lost 0 bases to trimming and J lost 5 bases, with 20 bases between them. Germline V lookup: CDR1 SGDLS, CDR2 YYNGEE. CDR3 length equals 17 residues. CDR3 protein: CASSVEGGLRLAETQYF. The DNA for the CDR3 is TGTGCCAGCAGCGTAGAGGGGGGGTTGAGGTTGGCGGAGACCCAGTACTTC. Using reference TRBV9 and TRBJ2-5 for the parts outside the CDR3, the full variable domain is DSGVTQTPKHLITATGQRVTLRCSPRSGDLSVYWYQQSLDQGLQFLIQYYNGEERAKGNILERFSAQQFPDLHSELNLSSLELGDSALYFCASSVEGGLRLAETQYFGPGTRLLVL.

CDR3 nucleotides: TGTGCCAGCAGCCGTCGGGACCCGACGAATGAGCAGTTCTTC. The encoded protein is CASSRRDPTNEQFF. The gene calls are TRBV11-1 and TRBJ2-1; the D call may be TRBD1 or TRBD2 (5 bases each). The ends were cut back, 5 bases at V and 7 bases at J, with 15 bases in the middle. The CDR3 runs 14 residues. Germline CDR1 is SGHAT and CDR2 is FQDESV (reference sequence).

V and J are TRBV20-1 and TRBJ1-2, with D possibly TRBD1 on 6 matching bases. Germline CDR1 DFQATT, CDR2 SNEGSKA (reference sequence). V lost 6 bases, J lost 9 bases, and 14 bases lay in between. The CDR3 runs 11 residues. CDR3 loop: CSALKQGSYTF. The DNA of the CDR3 is TGCAGTGCACTTAAACAGGGTAGCTACACCTTC.

The chain couples TRBV20-1 to TRBJ1-6; no clear D gene. V lost 6 bases and J 6 bases, leaving 12 bases between the germline ends. CDR1 is DFQATT, CDR2 SNEGSKA, per germline (reference sequence). CDR3 size: 13 residues. The CDR3 DNA reads as TGCAGTGCCAAGGCCGCTATTAATTCACCCCTCCACTTT. This codes for CSAKAAINSPLHF.

The chain joins TRBV19 to TRBJ1-2; TRBD1 is a possible D gene (5 bases). The CDR3 covers 17 residues. CDR1 is LNHDA and CDR2 is SQIVND in the germline V gene (reference sequence). V was pared by 6 bases and J by 0 bases, with 20 bases between. CDR3 sequence reads: CASRPRQGRHSNYGYTF. CDR3 DNA sequence: TGTGCCAGTAGACCACGCCAGGGACGACATTCTAACTATGGCTACACCTTC. Complete variable domain (other parts from reference TRBV19 and TRBJ1-2): DGGITQSPKYLFRKEGQNVTLSCEQNLNHDAMYWYRQDPGQGLRLIYYSQIVNDFQKGDIAEGYSVSREKKESFPLTVTSAQKNPTAFYLCASRPRQGRHSNYGYTFGSGTRLTVV.

This clonotype is medium-sized (0.01 to 0.1%) by share. This chain links TRBV10-3 with TRBJ1-1; unclear D gene. The CDR3 has 14 residues. Germline assignment: CDR1 ENHRY and CDR2 SYGVKD. Trimming removed 1 base from V and 11 bases from J, with 17 bases in between. The CDR3 here is CAISEFQETRPAFF. As DNA, the CDR3 is TGTGCCATCAGTGAGTTTCAGGAGACGAGGCCGGCTTTCTTT.

The chain has TRBV12-3 or TRBV12-4 and TRBJ2-1; TRBD2 agrees at 15 bases. The CDR3 is 18 residues long. Losses at the gene ends were 6 bases for V and 8 bases for J; bases not matched to a gene: 14. The chain's CDR3 is CASSRRTSGRAWMDEQFF. The CDR3 DNA follows: TGTGCCAGCAGCCGCAGGACTAGCGGGAGGGCCTGGATGGATGAGCAGTTCTTC.

In its sample, this clonotype was seen many times. In DNA form, the CDR3 reads TGTGCCACTATTGGTCTGAACACTGAAGCTTTCTTT. Translated: CATIGLNTEAFF. The chain couples TRBV25-1 to TRBJ1-1; D remains ambiguous. Germline CDR1 and CDR2: MGHDK and SYGVNS. The V and J ends lost 10 bases and 0 bases respectively, with 9 bases between them. The CDR3 is made up of 12 amino acids.

This clonotype was observed a single time. This sequence joins TRBV2 and TRBJ2-3; D is undetermined. The CDR3 runs to 13 residues. The V end was cut by 6 bases, the J end by 4 bases, with 11 bases between. Per germline, CDR1 SNHLY and CDR2 FYNNEI. CDR3 bases: TGTGCCAGCAGCCAAGATTGGGCAGATACGCAGTATTTT. It yields the protein CASSQDWADTQYF.

In regard to this clonotype: One base away lies a much larger clone, so this may be a sequencing read error. The V gene is TRBV4-3, the J gene TRBJ1-1; no clear D gene. The germline V and J ends were trimmed by 4 bases and 1 base, with 13 bases remaining between them. The CDR3 covers 15 residues. Germline V gene lookup returns CDR1 LGHNA and CDR2 YSLEER. CDR3: CASSPLDLPNTEAFF. As DNA, the CDR3 is TGCGCCAGCAGCCCCCTGGACTTACCGAACACTGAAGCTTTCTTT.

A remark on this clonotype: The junction shows a germline mismatch at one end, possibly a read error. The V call is TRBV7-3, the J call TRBJ2-1; D possibly uses TRBD1 or TRBD2 (5 bases each). The CDR3 is 15 amino acids. CDR1 SGHTA and CDR2 FQGTGA come from the germline V gene. CDR3 region: CASSPGRQTYNQQFF. As DNA, the CDR3 is TGTGCCAGCAGCCCGGGACGGCAGACTTACAATCAGCAGTTCTTC.

The chain links TRBV20-1 to TRBJ1-2; 8 bases align to TRBD1. Trimming at V came to 6 bases and at J to 1 base, leaving 10 bases not matched to a gene. Germline-derived CDR1 and CDR2 are DFQATT and SNEGSKA (reference sequence). CDR3 length equals 15 residues. CDR3 region: CSASGQGAINYGYTF. In DNA form, the CDR3 reads TGCAGTGCCTCGGGGCAGGGGGCGATTAACTATGGCTACACCTTC.

This clonotype has just one count. The chain combines TRBV7-6 with TRBJ1-1; no clear D. Germline CDR1 and CDR2: SGHVS and FNYEAQ. The CDR3 length is 13 residues. Trimming shortened V by 3 bases and J by 1 base, and 6 bases separated the two germline ends. The chain's CDR3 is CASSLSENTEAFF. In nucleotides, the CDR3 is TGTGCCAGCAGCTTGTCCGAGAACACTGAAGCTTTCTTT.

The chain employs TRBV2 and TRBJ2-7; D is perhaps TRBD1 or TRBD2 (6 bases each). This CDR3 is 11 amino acids long. V lost 8 bases and J 5 bases, leaving 10 bases between the germline ends. CDR1 SNHLY and CDR2 FYNNEI come from the germline V gene. The CDR3, as DNA: TGTGCCAGCCTTAGGGGGGACGAGCAGTACTTC. Amino acid sequence: CASLRGDEQYF.

The chain couples TRBV14 to TRBJ1-2; D unresolved. Between the trimmed V and J ends, which lost 5 bases and 3 bases, there was a span of 10 bases. The germline V gene encodes CDR1 SGHDN and CDR2 FVKESK. The CDR3 contains 13 residues. The CDR3 bases are TGTGCCAGCAGCGGGCCCGAGGACTATGGCTACACCTTC. Its protein is CASSGPEDYGYTF.

The chain recombines TRBV20-1 with TRBJ1-1; tentative D call: TRBD1 (5 bases). CDR1 DFQATT and CDR2 SNEGSKA come from the germline V gene (reference sequence). The CDR3 extends over 15 amino acids. The germline V and J ends were trimmed by 0 bases and 4 bases, with 15 bases remaining between them. In DNA form, the CDR3 reads TGCAGTGCTAGAGATTCGAGCCGGACAATCACTGAAGCTTTCTTT. Translated, it gives CSARDSSRTITEAFF.

The chain has TRBV20-1 and TRBJ2-7; D may be TRBD1 (5 bases). In germline, CDR1 is DFQATT, CDR2 SNEGSKA (reference sequence). V shed 2 bases and J shed 0 bases, with 20 bases lying between them. CDR3 length equals 17 residues. CDR3 in amino acids: CSARLPSFQRGSYEQYF. CDR3 DNA sequence: TGCAGTGCTAGACTTCCCAGCTTTCAAAGGGGCTCCTACGAGCAGTACTTC.

The J gene is TRBJ1-2, the V gene TRBV9, with 7 bases aligning to TRBD1. The J segment lost 6 bases and the V segment lost 4 bases, leaving 9 bases of the junction unmatched. The CDR3 extends over 14 amino acids. Germline CDR1 and CDR2: SGDLS and YYNGEE. Here the CDR3 DNA reads TGTGCCAGCAGCCAATTCGACAGGGATGATGGCTACACCTTC. This sequence encodes CASSQFDRDDGYTF.

This chain connects TRBV29-1 to TRBJ2-7; D gene uncertain. Germline CDR1 reads SQVTM; CDR2 reads ANQGSEA. Trimming cost V 1 base and J 4 bases, with 17 bases left between them. The CDR3 totals 15 residues. The CDR3 nucleotides read TGCAGCGTTGAAGGTGGTCGGCAGGAGTTTTACGAGCAGTACTTC. This translates into CSVEGGRQEFYEQYF.

The chain uses TRBV5-1 and TRBJ2-5; 9 bases are a match to TRBD1. The CDR3 runs to 16 residues. With V trimmed by 2 bases and J by 4 bases, 9 bases remained unmatched. CDR1 is SGHRS and CDR2 is YFSETQ in the germline V gene. Here the CDR3 reads CASSLGTGRSGETQYF. In nucleotides, the CDR3 is TGCGCCAGCAGCTTAGGGACAGGGAGATCGGGAGAGACCCAGTACTTC.

This sequence joins TRBV7-8 and TRBJ1-2, with D possibly being TRBD1 (6 bases). This CDR3 has 13 residues. V shed 0 bases and J shed 4 bases, with 6 bases lying between them. Germline CDR1 SGHVS, CDR2 FQNEAQ. The CDR3 protein is CASSLAQGYGYTF. DNA of the CDR3: TGTGCCAGCAGCTTAGCACAGGGCTATGGCTACACCTTC.

This clonotype was counted ten times or more. The DNA of the CDR3 is TGTGCCACCAGCAGGGGGACACAGGATTATAACTATGGCTACACCTTC. Translated, it gives CATSRGTQDYNYGYTF. The chain is built from TRBV15 and TRBJ1-2; D is perhaps TRBD1 (6 bases). This CDR3 region has 16 residues. Trimming cost V 3 bases and J 1 base, with 15 bases left between them. Germline values: CDR1 LNHNV, CDR2 YYDKDF (reference sequence).

V is TRBV9 and J is TRBJ1-1; D remains unclear. The germline V and J ends were trimmed by 3 bases and 4 bases, with 13 bases remaining between them. The CDR3 has 14 residues. Germline CDR1 reads SGDLS; CDR2 reads YYNGEE. The CDR3 protein is CASSAGGVRTEAFF. CDR3 coding DNA: TGTGCCAGCAGCGCAGGCGGGGTACGCACTGAAGCTTTCTTT.

This chain links TRBV29-1 with TRBJ2-3, with D possibly being TRBD1 (6 bases). The V gene lost 2 bases and the J gene lost 3 bases, with 9 bases spanning the gap. The CDR3 covers 13 residues. Germline values: CDR1 SQVTM, CDR2 ANQGSEA. CDR3 DNA: TGCAGCGTTGAATCTCAGGGGACAGATACGCAGTATTTT. Its protein is CSVESQGTDTQYF.

This clonotype was detected only a few times. V gene TRBV24-1 combines with J gene TRBJ1-1; D remains unclear. The ends were cut back, 6 bases at V and 4 bases at J, with 17 bases in the middle. This CDR3 is 15 amino acids long. CDR1 is KGHDR, CDR2 SFDVKD, per germline. In nucleotides, the CDR3 is TGTGCCACCAGTTCGGCAGGTTCTGCGGGCACTGAAGCTTTCTTT. Protein sequence: CATSSAGSAGTEAFF.